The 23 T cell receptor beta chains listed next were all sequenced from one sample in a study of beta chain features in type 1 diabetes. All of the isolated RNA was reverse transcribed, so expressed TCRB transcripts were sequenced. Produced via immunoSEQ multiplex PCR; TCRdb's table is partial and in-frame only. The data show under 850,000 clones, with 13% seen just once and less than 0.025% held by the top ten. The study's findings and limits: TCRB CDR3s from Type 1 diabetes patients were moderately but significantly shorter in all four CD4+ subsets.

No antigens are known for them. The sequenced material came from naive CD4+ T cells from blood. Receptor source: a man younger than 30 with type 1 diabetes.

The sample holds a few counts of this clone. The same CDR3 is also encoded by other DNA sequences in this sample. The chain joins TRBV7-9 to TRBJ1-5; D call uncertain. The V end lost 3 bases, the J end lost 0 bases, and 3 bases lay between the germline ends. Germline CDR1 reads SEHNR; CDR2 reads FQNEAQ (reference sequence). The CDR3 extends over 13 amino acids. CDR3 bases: TGTGCCAGCAGCTTGAATAGCAATCAGCCCCAGCATTTT. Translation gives CASSLNSNQPQHF.

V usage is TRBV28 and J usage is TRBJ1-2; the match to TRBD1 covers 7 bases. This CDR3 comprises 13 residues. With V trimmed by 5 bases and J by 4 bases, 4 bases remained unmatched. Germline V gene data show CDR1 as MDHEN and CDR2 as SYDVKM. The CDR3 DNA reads TGTGCCAGCAGTGGCCGGGACAGCTATGGCTACACCTTC. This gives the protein CASSGRDSYGYTF.

CDR3 sequence: CAAEGGTGDSPLHF. CDR3 DNA: TGTGCCGCCGAAGGAGGGACAGGGGATTCACCCCTCCACTTT. The chain carries TRBV7-9 and TRBJ1-6; 10 bases match TRBD1. Germline trimming cut 11 bases from V and 8 bases from J; bases unmatched to any gene: 9. The CDR3 runs to 14 residues. Per germline, CDR1 SEHNR and CDR2 FQNEAQ (reference sequence).

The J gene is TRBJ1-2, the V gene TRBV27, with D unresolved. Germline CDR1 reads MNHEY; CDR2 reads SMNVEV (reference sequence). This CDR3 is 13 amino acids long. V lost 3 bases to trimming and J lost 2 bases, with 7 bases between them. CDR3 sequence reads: CASSFVGNYGYTF. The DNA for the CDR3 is TGTGCCAGCAGTTTCGTGGGAAACTATGGCTACACCTTC.

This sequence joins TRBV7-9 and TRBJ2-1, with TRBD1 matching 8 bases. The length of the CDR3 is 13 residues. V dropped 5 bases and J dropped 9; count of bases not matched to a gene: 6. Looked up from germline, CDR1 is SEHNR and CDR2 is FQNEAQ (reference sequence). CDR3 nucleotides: TGTGCCAGCAGCGTGGGACAGGCAGGTGAGCAGTTCTTC. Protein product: CASSVGQAGEQFF.

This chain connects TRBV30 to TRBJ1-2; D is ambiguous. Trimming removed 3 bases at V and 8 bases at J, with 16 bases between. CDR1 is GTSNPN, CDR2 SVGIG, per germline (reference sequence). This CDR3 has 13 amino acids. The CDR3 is CAWRAGPGPGYTF. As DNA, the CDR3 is TGTGCCTGGAGGGCGGGTCCCGGGCCCGGCTACACCTTC.

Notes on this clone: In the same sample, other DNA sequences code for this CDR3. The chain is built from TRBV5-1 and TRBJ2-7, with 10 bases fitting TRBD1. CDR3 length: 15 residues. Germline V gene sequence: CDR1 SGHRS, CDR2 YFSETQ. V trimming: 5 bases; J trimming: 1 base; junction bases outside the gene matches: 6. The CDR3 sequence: CASSSGQGTSYEQYF. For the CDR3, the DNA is TGCGCCAGCAGTTCGGGACAGGGGACATCCTACGAGCAGTACTTC.

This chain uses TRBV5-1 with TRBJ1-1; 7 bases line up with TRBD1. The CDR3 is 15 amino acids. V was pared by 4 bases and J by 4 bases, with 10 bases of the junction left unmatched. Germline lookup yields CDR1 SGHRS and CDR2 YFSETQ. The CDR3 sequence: CASSPRQGIGTEAFF. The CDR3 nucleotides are TGCGCCAGCAGCCCCCGACAGGGAATAGGCACTGAAGCTTTCTTT.

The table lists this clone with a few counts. The CDR3 is CSDVGARGGYTF. The DNA for the CDR3 is TGCAGCGACGTTGGGGCCCGGGGGGGCTACACCTTC. The chain joins TRBV29-1 to TRBJ1-2; D is possibly TRBD1 (5 bases). Trimming shortened V by 7 bases and J by 8 bases, and 17 bases separated the two germline ends. The CDR3 is made up of 12 amino acids. The germline V gene has CDR1 SQVTM and CDR2 ANQGSEA.

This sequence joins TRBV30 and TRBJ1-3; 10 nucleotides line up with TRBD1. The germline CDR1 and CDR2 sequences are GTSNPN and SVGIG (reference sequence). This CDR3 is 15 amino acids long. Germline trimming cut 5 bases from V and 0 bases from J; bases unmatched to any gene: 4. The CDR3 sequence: CAWGTGASSGNTIYF. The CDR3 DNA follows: TGTGCCTGGGGGACAGGGGCTTCCTCTGGAAACACCATATATTTT.

The CDR3 bases are TGTGCCAGCAGCCTCTGGGGGCGGGGTAACACAGATACGCAGTATTTT. Protein product: CASSLWGRGNTDTQYF. The genes are TRBV7-3 and TRBJ2-3; D may match TRBD1 or TRBD2 (6 bases each). The CDR3 sequence is 16 residues long. Trimming pared 5 bases from V and 2 bases from J, leaving 17 bases between. The germline V gene encodes CDR1 SGHTA and CDR2 FQGTGA.

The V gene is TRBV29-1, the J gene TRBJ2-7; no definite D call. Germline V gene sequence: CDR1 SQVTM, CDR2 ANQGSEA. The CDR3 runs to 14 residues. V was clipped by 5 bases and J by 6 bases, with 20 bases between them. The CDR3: CSVSMVRPPTEQYF. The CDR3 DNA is TGCAGCGTTTCAATGGTGCGTCCGCCTACCGAGCAGTACTTC.

This CDR3 is CASSVGGGPLHTEAFF. DNA for the CDR3: TGTGCCAGCAGCGTAGGCGGGGGGCCGCTCCACACTGAAGCTTTCTTT. J is TRBJ1-1 and V is TRBV9; a possible D gene is TRBD1 (6 bases). The CDR3 is made up of 16 amino acids. Germline V gene sequence: CDR1 SGDLS, CDR2 YYNGEE. V lost 0 bases, J lost 3 bases, and 15 bases lay in between.

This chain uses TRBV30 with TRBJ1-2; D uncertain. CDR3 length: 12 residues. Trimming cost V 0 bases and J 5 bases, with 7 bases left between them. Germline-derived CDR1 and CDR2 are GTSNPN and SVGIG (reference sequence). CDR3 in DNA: TGTGCCTGGAGTGTAAGTGCTTATGGCTACACCTTC. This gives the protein CAWSVSAYGYTF.

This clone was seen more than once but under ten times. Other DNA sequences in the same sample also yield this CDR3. For the CDR3, the DNA is TGTGCCAGCAGCCCGAGCTCCTACGAGCAGTACTTC. This translates into CASSPSSYEQYF. The chain couples TRBV7-9 to TRBJ2-7; D is unclear. Between the trimmed V and J ends, which lost 5 bases and 0 bases, there was a span of 5 bases. Germline V lookup: CDR1 SEHNR, CDR2 FQNEAQ (reference sequence). CDR3 length equals 12 residues.

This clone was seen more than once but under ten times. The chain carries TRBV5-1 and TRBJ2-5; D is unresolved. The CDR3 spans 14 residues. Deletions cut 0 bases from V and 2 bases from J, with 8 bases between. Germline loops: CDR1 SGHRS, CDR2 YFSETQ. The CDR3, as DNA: TGCGCCAGCAGCTTGGCACCAGCTCAAGAGACCCAGTACTTC. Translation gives CASSLAPAQETQYF. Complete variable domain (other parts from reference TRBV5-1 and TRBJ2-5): KAGVTQTPRYLIKTRGQQVTLSCSPISGHRSVSWYQQTPGQGLQFLFEYFSETQRNKGNFPGRFSGRQFSNSRSEMNVSTLELGDSALYLCASSLAPAQETQYFGPGTRLLVL.

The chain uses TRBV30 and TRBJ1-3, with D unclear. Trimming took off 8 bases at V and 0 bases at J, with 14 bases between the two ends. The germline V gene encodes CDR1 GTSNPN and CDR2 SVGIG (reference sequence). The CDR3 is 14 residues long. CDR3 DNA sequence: TGTGCCCGATCCCCCACTACCTCTGGAAACACCATATATTTT. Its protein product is CARSPTTSGNTIYF.

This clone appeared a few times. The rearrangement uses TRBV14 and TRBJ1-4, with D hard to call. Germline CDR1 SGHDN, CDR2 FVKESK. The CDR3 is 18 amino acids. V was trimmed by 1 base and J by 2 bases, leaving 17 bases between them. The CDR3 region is CASSQGRGVLSTNEKLFF. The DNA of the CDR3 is TGTGCCAGCAGCCAAGGCCGCGGGGTTCTTTCGACTAATGAAAAACTGTTTTTT. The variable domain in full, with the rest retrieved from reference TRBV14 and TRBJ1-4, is EAGVTQFPSHSVIEKGQTVTLRCDPISGHDNLYWYRRVMGKEIKFLLHFVKESKQDESGMPNNRFLAERTGGTYSTLKVQPAELEDSGVYFCASSQGRGVLSTNEKLFFGSGTQLSVL.

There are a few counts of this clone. The CDR3 nucleotides read TGTGCCAGCTCACCACCGAATGGCGGGGGCAGCACAGATACGCAGTATTTT. It yields the protein CASSPPNGGGSTDTQYF. The chain uses TRBV18 and TRBJ2-3, with D tentatively TRBD2 (7 bases). The length of the CDR3 is 17 residues. The V end lost 0 bases, the J end lost 0 bases, and 13 bases lay between the germline ends. Per the germline V gene, CDR1 is KGHSH and CDR2 is LQKENI.

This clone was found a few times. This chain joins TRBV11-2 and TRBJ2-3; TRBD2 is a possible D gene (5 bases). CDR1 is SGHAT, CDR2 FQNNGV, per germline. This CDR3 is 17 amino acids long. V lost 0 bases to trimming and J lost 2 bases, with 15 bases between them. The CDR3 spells CASSLDSFGGPTDTQYF. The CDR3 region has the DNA TGTGCCAGCAGCTTAGATTCGTTCGGAGGTCCCACAGATACGCAGTATTTT.

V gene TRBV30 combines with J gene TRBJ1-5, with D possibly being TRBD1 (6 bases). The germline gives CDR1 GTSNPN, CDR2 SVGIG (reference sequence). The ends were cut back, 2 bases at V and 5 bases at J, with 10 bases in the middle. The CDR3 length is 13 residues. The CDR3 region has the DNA TGTGCCTGGAGTAACAGGGAAGATCAGCCCCAGCATTTT. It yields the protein CAWSNREDQPQHF.

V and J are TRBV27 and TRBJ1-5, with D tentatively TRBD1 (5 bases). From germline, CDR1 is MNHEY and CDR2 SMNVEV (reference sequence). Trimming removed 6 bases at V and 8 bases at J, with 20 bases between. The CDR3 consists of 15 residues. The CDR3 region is CASSPLDRSVEPQHF. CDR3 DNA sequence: TGTGCCAGCAGCCCACTAGACAGAAGTGTGGAGCCCCAGCATTTT.

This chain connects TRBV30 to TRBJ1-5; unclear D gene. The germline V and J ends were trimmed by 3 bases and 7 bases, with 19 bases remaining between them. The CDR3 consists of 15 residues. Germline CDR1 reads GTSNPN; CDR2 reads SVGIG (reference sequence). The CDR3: CAWSPGPGSRQPQHF. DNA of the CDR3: TGTGCCTGGAGCCCGGGCCCAGGATCTCGACAGCCCCAGCATTTT.